The 11 T cell receptor beta chains below were found in one sample sequenced in a study of cytomegalovirus exposure and HLA in healthy donors. Vbeta (60) and Jbeta (13) primers were used in the PCR. Data came from immunoSEQ multiplex PCR; TCRdb stores just in-frame clones and leaves some out. The sample consists of about 160,000 clones, roughly 80% of them appearing once. The sample comprised PBMCs. The receptors stem from a man aged 50-59 years in good health and CMV-seropositive.

CDR3 sequence reads: CASSLRGTNNEQFF. CDR3 DNA sequence: TGTGCCAGCAGTTTAAGGGGAACAAACAATGAGCAGTTCTTC. The V gene is TRBV27, the J gene TRBJ2-1; the D gene is possibly TRBD1 (5 bases). The ends were cut back, 2 bases at V and 5 bases at J, with 10 bases in the middle. The CDR3 consists of 14 residues. CDR1 and CDR2 (germline): MNHEY, SMNVEV (reference sequence).

By sample fraction, this clone is medium-sized. The chain carries TRBV28 and TRBJ1-1; 7 bases fit TRBD1. J was trimmed by 11 bases and V by 2 bases; bases with no gene match: 2. In germline, CDR1 is MDHEN, CDR2 SYDVKM. The CDR3 totals 11 residues. CDR3 DNA sequence: TGTGCCAGCAGTTTACAGGGGGGCGCTTTCTTT. Amino acids: CASSLQGGAFF.

The chain carries TRBV29-1 and TRBJ2-7; TRBD2 matches 13 bases. The CDR3 covers 13 residues. J was trimmed by 5 bases and V by 8 bases; bases with no gene match: 6. From germline, CDR1 is SQVTM and CDR2 ANQGSEA. As DNA, the CDR3 is TGCAGCTCGACTAGCGGGAGGCTTGACGAGCAGTACTTC. This codes for CSSTSGRLDEQYF.

The gene calls are TRBV10-3 and TRBJ2-5; TRBD2 matches 7 bases. The germline CDR1 and CDR2 sequences are ENHRY and SYGVKD. V was clipped by 11 bases and J by 2 bases; unmatched bases: 8. The CDR3 is made up of 13 amino acids. The CDR3 region is CASRAGVQETQYF. In DNA form, the CDR3 reads TGTGCCTCACGGGCGGGGGTGCAAGAGACCCAGTACTTC.

This chain uses TRBV5-4 with TRBJ2-5; D is possibly TRBD2 (6 bases). The CDR3 has 14 residues. Looked up from germline, CDR1 is SGHNT and CDR2 is YYREEE (reference sequence). Trimming removed 6 bases at V and 1 base at J, with 13 bases between. CDR3 bases: TGTGCCAGCACGGGGGAGTGGTCCCAAGAGACCCAGTACTTC. Its protein is CASTGEWSQETQYF.

V gene TRBV28 combines with J gene TRBJ2-7; 10 bases line up with TRBD2. Per the germline V gene, CDR1 is MDHEN and CDR2 is SYDVKM. The CDR3 is 15 amino acids. V was clipped by 6 bases and J by 0 bases; unmatched bases: 5. The CDR3 loop reads CASRGPSGGSYEQYF. The DNA of the CDR3 is TGTGCCAGCAGGGGCCCTAGCGGGGGCTCCTACGAGCAGTACTTC.

The CDR3 loop is CASSPGRPGGRLSYEQYF. DNA for the CDR3: TGTGCCAGTAGCCCGGGACGTCCGGGGGGACGCCTCTCCTACGAGCAGTACTTC. The chain is built from TRBV19 and TRBJ2-7; 7 positions match TRBD2. V shed 6 bases, J shed 0 bases, and the junction held 17 bases outside the gene matches. The CDR3 loop spans 18 amino acids. Germline V gene sequence: CDR1 LNHDA, CDR2 SQIVND (reference sequence).

The chain has TRBV5-6 and TRBJ2-5; no firm D call. This CDR3 spans 14 amino acids. Per the germline V gene, CDR1 is SGHDT and CDR2 is YYEEEE. Trimming shortened V by 0 bases and J by 5 bases, and 11 bases separated the two germline ends. The CDR3 protein is CASSLDHLRETQYF. The CDR3 nucleotides read TGTGCCAGCAGCTTGGACCACCTACGGGAGACCCAGTACTTC.

This sequence joins TRBV28 and TRBJ2-5; a weak D match, TRBD1 (5 bases). The J call may be faulty, since TRBJ2-7 better matches the DNA end. The CDR3 runs 16 residues. Per the germline V gene, CDR1 is MDHEN and CDR2 is SYDVKM. In nucleotides, the CDR3 is TGTGCCAGCAGTTTATCGGGCAGGTCAGGGTCCTACGAGCAGTACTTC. As protein: CASSLSGRSGSYEQYF.

The chain combines TRBV9 with TRBJ2-5; 8 positions agree with TRBD1. Germline V gene sequence: CDR1 SGDLS, CDR2 YYNGEE. The ends lost 4 bases at V and 3 bases at J; junction bases unmatched: 11. CDR3 length equals 16 residues. The CDR3 reads CASSPGQGRPEETQYF. The CDR3, as DNA: TGTGCCAGCAGCCCCGGACAGGGCAGGCCGGAAGAGACCCAGTACTTC.

V usage is TRBV5-1 and J usage is TRBJ1-2; D gene ambiguous. V was shortened by 4 bases and J by 8 bases, with 33 bases between the two germline ends. This CDR3 is 19 amino acids long. Per germline, CDR1 SGHRS and CDR2 YFSETQ. CDR3 sequence (DNA): TGCGCCAGCAGCACCTTGGGAGGCGGAACGGAACGATCGCGCGACGGCTACACCTTC. Translation gives CASSTLGGGTERSRDGYTF.